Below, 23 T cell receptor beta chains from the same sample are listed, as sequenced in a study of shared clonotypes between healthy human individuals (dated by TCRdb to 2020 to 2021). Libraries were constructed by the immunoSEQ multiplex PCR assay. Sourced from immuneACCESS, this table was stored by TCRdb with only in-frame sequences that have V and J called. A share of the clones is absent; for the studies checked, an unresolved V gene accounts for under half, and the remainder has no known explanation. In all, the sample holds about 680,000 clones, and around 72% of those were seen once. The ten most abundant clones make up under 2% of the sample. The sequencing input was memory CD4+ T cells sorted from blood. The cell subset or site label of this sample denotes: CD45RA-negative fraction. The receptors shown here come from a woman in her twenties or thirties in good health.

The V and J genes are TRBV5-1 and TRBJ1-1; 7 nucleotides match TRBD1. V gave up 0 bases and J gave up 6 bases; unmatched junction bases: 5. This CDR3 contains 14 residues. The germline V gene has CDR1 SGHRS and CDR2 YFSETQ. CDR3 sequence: CASSLDRGFAEAFF. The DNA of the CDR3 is TGCGCCAGCAGCTTGGACAGGGGTTTCGCTGAAGCTTTCTTT.

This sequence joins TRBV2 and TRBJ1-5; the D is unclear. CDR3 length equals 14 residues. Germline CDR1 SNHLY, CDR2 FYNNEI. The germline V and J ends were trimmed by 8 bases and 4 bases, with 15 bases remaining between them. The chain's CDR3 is CASLEGSVNQPQHF. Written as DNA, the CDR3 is TGTGCCAGCTTGGAAGGGAGTGTGAATCAGCCCCAGCATTTT. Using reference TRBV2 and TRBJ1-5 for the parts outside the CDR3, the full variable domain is EPEVTQTPSHQVTQMGQEVILRCVPISNHLYFYWYRQILGQKVEFLVSFYNNEISEKSEIFDDQFSVERPDGSNFTLKIRSTKLEDSAMYFCASLEGSVNQPQHFGDGTRLSIL.

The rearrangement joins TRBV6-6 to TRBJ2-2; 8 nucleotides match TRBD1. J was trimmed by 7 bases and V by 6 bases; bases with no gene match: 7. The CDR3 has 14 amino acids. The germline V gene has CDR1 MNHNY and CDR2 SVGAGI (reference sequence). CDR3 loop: CASRRDRGFGELFF. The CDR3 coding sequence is TGTGCCAGCAGACGAGACAGGGGTTTCGGGGAGCTGTTTTTT.

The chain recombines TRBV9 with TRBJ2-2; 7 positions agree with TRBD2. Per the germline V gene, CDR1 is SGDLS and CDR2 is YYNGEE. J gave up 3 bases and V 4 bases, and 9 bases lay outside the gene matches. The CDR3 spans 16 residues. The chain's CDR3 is CASSRTGGGDTGELFF. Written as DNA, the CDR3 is TGTGCCAGCAGCCGGACGGGAGGAGGGGACACCGGGGAGCTGTTTTTT.

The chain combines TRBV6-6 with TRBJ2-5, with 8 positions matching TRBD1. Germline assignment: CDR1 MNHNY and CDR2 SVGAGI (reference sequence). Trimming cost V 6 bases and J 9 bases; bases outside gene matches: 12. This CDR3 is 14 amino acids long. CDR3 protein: CASRPTGEVVAQYF. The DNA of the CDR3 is TGTGCCAGCAGACCGACAGGGGAGGTTGTGGCCCAGTACTTC.

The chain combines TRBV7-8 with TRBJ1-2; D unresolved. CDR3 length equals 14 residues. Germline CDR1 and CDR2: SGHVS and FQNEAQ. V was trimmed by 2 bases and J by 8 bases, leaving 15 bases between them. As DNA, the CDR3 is TGTGCCAGCAGCTTAAATCGGGCCCCCCTGGGCTACACCTTC. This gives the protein CASSLNRAPLGYTF.

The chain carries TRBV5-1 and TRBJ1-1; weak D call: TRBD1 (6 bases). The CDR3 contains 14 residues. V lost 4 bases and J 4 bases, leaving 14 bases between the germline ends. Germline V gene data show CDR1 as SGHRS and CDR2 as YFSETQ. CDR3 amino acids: CASSLSNRVTEAFF. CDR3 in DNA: TGCGCCAGCAGCCTCTCCAACAGGGTCACTGAAGCTTTCTTT.

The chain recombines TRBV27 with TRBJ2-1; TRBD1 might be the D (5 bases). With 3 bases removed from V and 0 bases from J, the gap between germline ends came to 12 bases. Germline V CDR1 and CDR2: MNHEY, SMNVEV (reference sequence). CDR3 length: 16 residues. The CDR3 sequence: CASSFISQGSYNEQFF. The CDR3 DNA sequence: TGTGCCAGCAGTTTTATCAGTCAGGGCTCCTACAATGAGCAGTTCTTC.

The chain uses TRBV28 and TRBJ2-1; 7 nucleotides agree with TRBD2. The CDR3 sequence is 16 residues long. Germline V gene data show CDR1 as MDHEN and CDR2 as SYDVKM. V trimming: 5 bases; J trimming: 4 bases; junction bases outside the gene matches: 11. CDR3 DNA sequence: TGTGCCAGCAGTAGAGCACCACTAGCGAGTTACAATGAGCAGTTCTTC. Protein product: CASSRAPLASYNEQFF.

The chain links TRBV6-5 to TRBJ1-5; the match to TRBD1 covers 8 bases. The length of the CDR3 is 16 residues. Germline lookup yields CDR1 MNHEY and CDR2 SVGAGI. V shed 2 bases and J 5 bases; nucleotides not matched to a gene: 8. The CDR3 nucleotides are TGTGCCAGCAGTTACACTTGGACAGGGTCGGATCAGCCCCAGCATTTT. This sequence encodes CASSYTWTGSDQPQHF.

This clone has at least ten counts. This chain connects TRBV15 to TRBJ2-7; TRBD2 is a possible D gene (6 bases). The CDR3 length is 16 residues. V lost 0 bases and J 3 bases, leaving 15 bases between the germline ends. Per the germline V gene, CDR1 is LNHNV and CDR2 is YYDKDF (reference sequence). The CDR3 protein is CATSRERTSSVYEQYF. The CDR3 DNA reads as TGTGCCACCAGCAGAGAAAGAACTAGCTCGGTCTACGAGCAGTACTTC.

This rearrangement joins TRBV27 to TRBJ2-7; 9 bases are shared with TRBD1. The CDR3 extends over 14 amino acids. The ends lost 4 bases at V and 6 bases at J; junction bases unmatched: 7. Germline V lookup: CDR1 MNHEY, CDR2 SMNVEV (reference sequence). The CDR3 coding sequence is TGTGCCAGCAGTTGGGGACAGGGCTCCGGCGAGCAGTACTTC. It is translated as CASSWGQGSGEQYF.

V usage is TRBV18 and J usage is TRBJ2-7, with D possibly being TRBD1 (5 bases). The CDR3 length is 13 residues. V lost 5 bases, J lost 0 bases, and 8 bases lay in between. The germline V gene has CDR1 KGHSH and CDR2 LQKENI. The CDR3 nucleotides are TGTGCCAGCTCAAGGACAAACTCCTACGAGCAGTACTTC. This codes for CASSRTNSYEQYF.

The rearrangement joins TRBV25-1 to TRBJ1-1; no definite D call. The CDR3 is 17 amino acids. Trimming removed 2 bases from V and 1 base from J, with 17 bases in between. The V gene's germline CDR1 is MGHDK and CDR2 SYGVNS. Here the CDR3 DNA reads TGTGCCAGCAGTGAAGGCGCTTCTTGGTTCCCGAACACTGAAGCTTTCTTT. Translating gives CASSEGASWFPNTEAFF.

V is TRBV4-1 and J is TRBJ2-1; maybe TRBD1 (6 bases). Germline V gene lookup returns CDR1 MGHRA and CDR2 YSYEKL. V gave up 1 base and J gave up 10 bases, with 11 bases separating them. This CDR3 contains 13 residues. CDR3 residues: CASSQAITGEQFF. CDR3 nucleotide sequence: TGCGCCAGCAGCCAAGCAATAACAGGGGAGCAGTTCTTC.

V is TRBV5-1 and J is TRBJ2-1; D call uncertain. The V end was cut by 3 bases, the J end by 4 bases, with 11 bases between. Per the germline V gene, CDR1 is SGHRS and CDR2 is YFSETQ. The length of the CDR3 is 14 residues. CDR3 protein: CASSWGSGYNEQFF. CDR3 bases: TGCGCCAGCAGCTGGGGTTCGGGTTACAATGAGCAGTTCTTC.

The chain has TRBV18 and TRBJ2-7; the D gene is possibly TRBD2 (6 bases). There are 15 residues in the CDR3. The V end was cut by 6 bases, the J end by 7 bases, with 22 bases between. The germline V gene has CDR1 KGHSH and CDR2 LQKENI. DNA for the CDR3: TGTGCCAGCTCTCCCGGGTCTAGCGTGCCCCTGGAGCAGTACTTC. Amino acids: CASSPGSSVPLEQYF.

The chain's CDR3 is CATTLRQGARGYTF. DNA of the CDR3: TGTGCCACAACCTTACGACAGGGGGCGCGTGGCTACACCTTC. The V call is TRBV28, the J call TRBJ1-2; TRBD1 matches at 10 bases. Germline values: CDR1 MDHEN, CDR2 SYDVKM. This CDR3 has 14 amino acids. The J segment lost 7 bases and the V segment lost 10 bases, leaving 12 bases of the junction unmatched.

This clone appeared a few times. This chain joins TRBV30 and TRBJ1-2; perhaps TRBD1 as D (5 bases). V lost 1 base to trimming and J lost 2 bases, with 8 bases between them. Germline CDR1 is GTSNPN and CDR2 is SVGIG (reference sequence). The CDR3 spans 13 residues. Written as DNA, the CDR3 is TGTGCCTGGAGTGAACAGGCGAACTATGGCTACACCTTC. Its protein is CAWSEQANYGYTF.

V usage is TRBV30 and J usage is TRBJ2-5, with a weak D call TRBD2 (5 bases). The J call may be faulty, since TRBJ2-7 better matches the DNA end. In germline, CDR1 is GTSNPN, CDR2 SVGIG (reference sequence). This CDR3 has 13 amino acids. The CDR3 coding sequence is TGTGCCTGGAAGCCGGGAATGAATTACGAGCAGTACTTC. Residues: CAWKPGMNYEQYF.

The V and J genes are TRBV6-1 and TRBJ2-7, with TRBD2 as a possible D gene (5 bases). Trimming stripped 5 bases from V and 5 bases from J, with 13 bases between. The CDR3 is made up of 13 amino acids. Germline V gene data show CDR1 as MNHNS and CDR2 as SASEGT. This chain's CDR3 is CASSSQRRHEQYF. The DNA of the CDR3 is TGTGCCAGCAGTTCCCAACGGAGGCACGAGCAGTACTTC.

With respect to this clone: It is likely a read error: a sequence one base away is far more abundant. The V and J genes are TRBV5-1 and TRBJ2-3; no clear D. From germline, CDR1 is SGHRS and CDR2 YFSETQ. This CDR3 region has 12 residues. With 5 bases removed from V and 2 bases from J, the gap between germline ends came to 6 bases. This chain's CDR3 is CASSYTTDTQYF. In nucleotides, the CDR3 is TGCGCCAGCAGTTATACCACAGATACGCAGTATTTT. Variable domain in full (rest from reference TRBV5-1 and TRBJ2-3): KAGVTQTPRYLIKTRGQQVTLSCSPISGHRSVSWYQQTPGQGLQFLFEYFSETQRNKGNFPGRFSGRQFSNSRSEMNVSTLELGDSALYLCASSYTTDTQYFGPGTRLTVL.

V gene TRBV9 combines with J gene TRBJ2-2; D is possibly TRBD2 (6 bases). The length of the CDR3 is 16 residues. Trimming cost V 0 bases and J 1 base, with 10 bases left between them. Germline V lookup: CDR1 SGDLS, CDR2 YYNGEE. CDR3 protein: CASSVVTEGNTGELFF. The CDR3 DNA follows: TGTGCCAGCAGCGTAGTCACGGAGGGGAACACCGGGGAGCTGTTTTTT.